A single sample gave rise to the 28 T cell receptor beta chains below, sequenced in a study of response to subunit inactivated influenza vaccine. A single record per CDR3 protein comes from TCRdb applying MiXCR to the RT-PCR reads. The table lists about 650,000 distinct CDR3 sequences, 12% to 15% of them singletons, with roughly 7.6% in the top ten. The material sequenced was PBMCs from blood, taken 14 to 15 days before vaccination. These receptors were collected from a man aged 45-60 years who received an inactivated influenza vaccine.

The sample holds a few counts of this clonotype. The rearrangement uses TRBV7-9 and TRBJ2-2, with D hard to call. Germline CDR1 SEHNR, CDR2 FQNEAQ (reference sequence). The V end was cut by 0 bases, the J end by 5 bases, with 13 bases between. The CDR3 consists of 16 residues. Here the CDR3 reads CASSLAPAGSTGELFF. The CDR3 coding sequence is TGTGCCAGCAGCTTAGCGCCCGCAGGATCGACCGGGGAGCTGTTTTTT.

The chain has TRBV20-1 and TRBJ1-2; no reliable D call. CDR1 is DFQATT, CDR2 SNEGSKA, per germline (reference sequence). The V end was cut by 1 base, the J end by 8 bases, with 14 bases between. This CDR3 region has 13 residues. The CDR3 DNA sequence: TGCAGTGCTAGAGGTGCGGGGTACCGCGGCTACACCTTC. This encodes CSARGAGYRGYTF.

The J gene is TRBJ2-3, the V gene TRBV15; D is unclear. The germline CDR1 and CDR2 sequences are LNHNV and YYDKDF (reference sequence). CDR3 length equals 14 residues. Trimming pared 7 bases from V and 2 bases from J, leaving 13 bases between. The CDR3 is CATNPFGNTDTQYF. In DNA, the CDR3 is TGTGCCACCAACCCATTTGGGAACACAGATACGCAGTATTTT.

This sequence joins TRBV12-3 or TRBV12-4 and TRBJ2-6; 9 positions match TRBD2. V trimming: 6 bases; J trimming: 0 bases; junction bases outside the gene matches: 6. The CDR3 sequence is 17 residues long. CDR3 bases: TGTGCCAGCAGGAAGACTAGCGGTTACTCTGGGGCCAACGTCCTGACTTTC. It translates to CASRKTSGYSGANVLTF.

J is TRBJ2-2 and V is TRBV28; D is possibly TRBD2 (6 bases). Germline V gene sequence: CDR1 MDHEN, CDR2 SYDVKM. The CDR3 loop spans 16 amino acids. Trimming removed 10 bases at V and 2 bases at J, with 20 bases between. CDR3 in amino acids: CATRIPGLKNTGELFF. As DNA, the CDR3 is TGTGCCACCCGGATCCCGGGACTCAAAAACACCGGGGAGCTGTTTTTT.

Only a few counts were recorded for this clonotype. The CDR3 DNA reads TGTGCCAGCAGTTTGAACAGGGGTTCGGATACGCAGTATTTT. The encoded protein is CASSLNRGSDTQYF. This chain links TRBV12-3 or TRBV12-4 with TRBJ2-3; TRBD1 aligns across 7 bases. The CDR3 loop spans 14 amino acids. J lost 6 bases, V lost 3 bases, and 6 bases had no gene match.

This clonotype was found many times. The chain is built from TRBV12-3 or TRBV12-4 and TRBJ2-7; 8 bases align to TRBD1. The CDR3 spans 14 residues. V gave up 5 bases and J gave up 7 bases; unmatched junction bases: 10. The CDR3 loop is CASSPEAGGGEQYF. CDR3 sequence (DNA): TGTGCCAGCAGTCCCGAGGCAGGGGGCGGTGAGCAGTACTTC.

This clonotype has ten or more counts. The chain employs TRBV5-1 and TRBJ2-5; perhaps TRBD1 as D (6 bases). The CDR3 sequence is 14 residues long. Germline assignment: CDR1 SGHRS and CDR2 YFSETQ. Between the trimmed V and J ends, which lost 6 bases and 1 base, there was a span of 13 bases. The CDR3 sequence: CASTQTGAQETQYF. The CDR3 DNA reads TGCGCCAGCACCCAGACAGGCGCCCAAGAGACCCAGTACTTC.

This clonotype was counted only a few times. The chain links TRBV18 to TRBJ2-7; 9 positions match TRBD2. The ends lost 3 bases at V and 3 bases at J; junction bases unmatched: 3. CDR3 length equals 14 residues. Germline V gene data show CDR1 as KGHSH and CDR2 as LQKENI. This chain's CDR3 is CASSPTTSGYEQYF. The DNA for the CDR3 is TGTGCCAGCTCACCTACGACTAGCGGCTACGAGCAGTACTTC.

This clonotype was seen a handful of times. The V and J genes are TRBV9 and TRBJ1-2; D is unclear. The germline CDR1 and CDR2 sequences are SGDLS and YYNGEE. This CDR3 spans 15 amino acids. V was cut by 4 bases and J by 8 bases, with 21 bases left in between. CDR3 sequence (DNA): TGTGCCAGCAGCCCACGGACCGTCCCAACGGGGGGCTACACCTTC. The encoded protein is CASSPRTVPTGGYTF.

CDR3 protein: CASSRRDKFTGELFF. The DNA for the CDR3 is TGTGCCAGCTCACGCCGGGACAAATTCACCGGGGAGCTGTTTTTT. The rearrangement joins TRBV18 to TRBJ2-2; the D gene is possibly TRBD1 (6 bases). V was shortened by 4 bases and J by 4 bases, with 13 bases between the two germline ends. CDR3 length equals 15 residues. Germline V gene lookup returns CDR1 KGHSH and CDR2 LQKENI.

For the CDR3, the DNA is TGCGCCAGCAGCCAGAGCGGGGGGGCTGATGAGCAGTTCTTC. Protein product: CASSQSGGADEQFF. V is TRBV4-1 and J is TRBJ2-1, with 10 bases lining up with TRBD2. Germline V gene sequence: CDR1 MGHRA, CDR2 YSYEKL. The CDR3 spans 14 residues. Germline trimming cut 3 bases from V and 8 bases from J; bases unmatched to any gene: 4.

A few counts support this clonotype. This chain links TRBV5-1 with TRBJ2-2, with 7 bases lining up with TRBD1. This CDR3 spans 15 amino acids. From germline, CDR1 is SGHRS and CDR2 YFSETQ. J lost 5 bases, V lost 7 bases, and 11 bases had no gene match. The CDR3 sequence: CASAPTGVKTGELFF. DNA of the CDR3: TGCGCCAGCGCCCCAACAGGGGTTAAGACCGGGGAGCTGTTTTTT.

The rearrangement joins TRBV19 to TRBJ2-2; 9 bases match TRBD1. Unmatched junction bases numbered 7, after V lost 5 bases and J lost 3 bases. The CDR3 runs to 16 residues. The germline gives CDR1 LNHDA, CDR2 SQIVND (reference sequence). For the CDR3, the DNA is TGTGCCAGTAGTGCCCTGGGACAGGGCGACACCGGGGAGCTGTTTTTT. It specifies CASSALGQGDTGELFF.

This clonotype showed up just a few times. This chain links TRBV3-1 with TRBJ2-7, with D possibly TRBD2 on 6 matching bases. The CDR3 has 14 residues. The V gene lost 1 base and the J gene lost 3 bases, with 10 bases spanning the gap. Germline V gene lookup returns CDR1 LGHDT and CDR2 YNNKEL (reference sequence). CDR3 sequence: CASSQVSSVYEQYF. For the CDR3, the DNA is TGTGCCAGCAGCCAAGTCTCTAGCGTCTACGAGCAGTACTTC.

The table lists this clonotype with many counts. The CDR3 region is CSVGQYNEQFF. CDR3 DNA: TGCAGCGTTGGCCAGTACAATGAGCAGTTCTTC. The V gene is TRBV29-1, the J gene TRBJ2-1; D gene uncertain. The ends were cut back, 4 bases at V and 4 bases at J, with 5 bases in the middle. The CDR3 totals 11 residues. Germline V gene sequence: CDR1 SQVTM, CDR2 ANQGSEA.

This clonotype has more than one count but fewer than ten. Here the CDR3 reads CASSYEGETQYF. For the CDR3, the DNA is TGTGCCAGCAGTTACGAAGGGGAGACCCAGTACTTC. V usage is TRBV6-2 or TRBV6-3 and J usage is TRBJ2-5; D gene unclear. This CDR3 region has 12 residues. Per germline, CDR1 MNHEY and CDR2 SVGEGT. The V gene lost 2 bases and the J gene lost 5 bases, with 6 bases spanning the gap.

There are a few counts of this clonotype. The CDR3 protein is CASSYIRSGTHSYEQYF. In nucleotides, the CDR3 is TGCGCCAGCAGCTACATACGATCGGGAACTCACTCCTACGAGCAGTACTTC. This chain links TRBV5-1 with TRBJ2-7; TRBD2 might be the D (5 bases). Trimming removed 3 bases at V and 0 bases at J, with 19 bases between. The CDR3 is made up of 17 amino acids. CDR1 and CDR2 (germline): SGHRS, YFSETQ.

The genes are TRBV4-3 and TRBJ2-6; tentative D call: TRBD1 (6 bases). This CDR3 has 16 amino acids. Per germline, CDR1 LGHNA and CDR2 YSLEER. V was cut by 2 bases and J by 2 bases, with 10 bases left in between. CDR3 region: CASSQQGWTGANVLTF. The CDR3 DNA follows: TGCGCCAGCAGCCAACAGGGGTGGACTGGGGCCAACGTCCTGACTTTC.

The chain combines TRBV5-1 with TRBJ2-5; D is uncertain. Germline values: CDR1 SGHRS, CDR2 YFSETQ. Trimming pared 4 bases from V and 0 bases from J, leaving 7 bases between. CDR3 length equals 13 residues. In nucleotides, the CDR3 is TGCGCCAGCAGCCAAAACTACCAAGAGACCCAGTACTTC. Translated, it gives CASSQNYQETQYF.

This clonotype was found many times. V and J are TRBV9 and TRBJ2-1; TRBD2 aligns across 7 bases. This CDR3 region has 13 residues. The V segment lost 0 bases and the J segment 6 bases; nucleotides outside the gene matches: 0. Germline CDR1 SGDLS, CDR2 YYNGEE. In DNA, the CDR3 is TGTGCCAGCAGCGTAGCGGGAGGCAATGAGCAGTTCTTC. Encoded protein: CASSVAGGNEQFF.

This clonotype has a handful of counts. The chain has TRBV7-8 and TRBJ2-3; 7 bases fit TRBD2. Germline V CDR1 and CDR2: SGHVS, FQNEAQ. Unmatched junction bases numbered 8, after V lost 5 bases and J lost 3 bases. This CDR3 is 15 amino acids long. CDR3 residues: CASSPERGKTDTQYF. As DNA, the CDR3 is TGTGCCAGCAGCCCAGAGCGGGGAAAGACAGATACGCAGTATTTT.

Many counts were recorded for this clonotype. Mismatch with germline at one junction end may stem from a read error. The chain couples TRBV5-6 to TRBJ1-6; the D is unclear. The CDR3 runs to 13 residues. The germline V gene encodes CDR1 SGHDT and CDR2 YYEEEE. The CDR3 DNA reads TGCGCCAGCAGCGCGACGGGGAATTCACCCCTCCACTTT. Protein product: CASSATGNSPLHF.

This clonotype was seen a handful of times. The chain uses TRBV6-2 or TRBV6-3 and TRBJ2-7, with D tentatively TRBD2 (6 bases). CDR3 length: 15 amino acids. Trimming took 1 base from V and 5 from J, leaving 15 bases between them. Germline V CDR1 and CDR2: MNHEY, SVGEGT. For the CDR3, the DNA is TGTGCCAGCAGTTACTGGAGCCCGGGAGATGACGAGCAGTACTTC. It is translated as CASSYWSPGDDEQYF.

V usage is TRBV4-3 and J usage is TRBJ1-2, with a weak D call TRBD1 (6 bases). Germline loops: CDR1 LGHNA, CDR2 YSLEER. This CDR3 region has 15 residues. Trimming cost V 1 base and J 7 bases, with 16 bases left between them. CDR3 DNA sequence: TGCGCCAGCAGCCAAGCTCGGCAGGGGCCCTCTGGCTACACCTTC. Translating gives CASSQARQGPSGYTF.

This clonotype was seen repeatedly, ten times or more. The chain uses TRBV12-3 or TRBV12-4 and TRBJ2-7; weak D call: TRBD2 (6 bases). The CDR3 extends over 15 amino acids. V lost 3 bases and J 1 base, leaving 13 bases between the germline ends. The CDR3 is CASSLGGGLSYEQYF. The CDR3 coding sequence is TGTGCCAGCAGTTTGGGGGGAGGACTATCCTACGAGCAGTACTTC.

The rearrangement links TRBV14 to TRBJ1-2; 7 bases align to TRBD1. Germline V CDR1 and CDR2: SGHDN, FVKESK. The CDR3 loop spans 17 amino acids. V shed 0 bases, J shed 3 bases, and the junction held 10 bases outside the gene matches. CDR3 region: CASSQENEAGGYYGYTF. The CDR3, as DNA: TGTGCCAGCAGCCAAGAAAACGAAGCAGGGGGGTACTATGGCTACACCTTC.

V is TRBV6-1 and J is TRBJ1-2; D is unclear. The CDR3 length is 14 residues. Trimming took off 3 bases at V and 0 bases at J, with 8 bases between the two ends. Germline values: CDR1 MNHNS, CDR2 SASEGT. CDR3 sequence (DNA): TGTGCCAGCAGTGAGCAGAGAACTAACTATGGCTACACCTTC. The encoded protein is CASSEQRTNYGYTF.